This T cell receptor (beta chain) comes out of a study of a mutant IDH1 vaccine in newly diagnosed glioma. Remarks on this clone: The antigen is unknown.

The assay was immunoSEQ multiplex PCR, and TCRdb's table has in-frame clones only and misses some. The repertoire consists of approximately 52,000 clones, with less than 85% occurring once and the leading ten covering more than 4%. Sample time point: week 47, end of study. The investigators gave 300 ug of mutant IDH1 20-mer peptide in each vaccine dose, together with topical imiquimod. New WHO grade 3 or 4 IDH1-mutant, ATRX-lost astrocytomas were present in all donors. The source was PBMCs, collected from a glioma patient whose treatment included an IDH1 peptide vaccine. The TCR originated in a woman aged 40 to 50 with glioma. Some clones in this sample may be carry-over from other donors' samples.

The CDR3 spells CASSLGDRGYTEAFF. The CDR3 bases are TGCGCCAGCAGCTTGGGCGACAGGGGATACACTGAAGCTTTCTTT. The V call is TRBV4-1, the J call TRBJ1-1; 8 bases align to TRBD1. Germline values: CDR1 MGHRA, CDR2 YSYEKL. This CDR3 contains 15 residues. The V and J ends lost 5 bases and 3 bases, in that order; junction bases with no gene match: 8.